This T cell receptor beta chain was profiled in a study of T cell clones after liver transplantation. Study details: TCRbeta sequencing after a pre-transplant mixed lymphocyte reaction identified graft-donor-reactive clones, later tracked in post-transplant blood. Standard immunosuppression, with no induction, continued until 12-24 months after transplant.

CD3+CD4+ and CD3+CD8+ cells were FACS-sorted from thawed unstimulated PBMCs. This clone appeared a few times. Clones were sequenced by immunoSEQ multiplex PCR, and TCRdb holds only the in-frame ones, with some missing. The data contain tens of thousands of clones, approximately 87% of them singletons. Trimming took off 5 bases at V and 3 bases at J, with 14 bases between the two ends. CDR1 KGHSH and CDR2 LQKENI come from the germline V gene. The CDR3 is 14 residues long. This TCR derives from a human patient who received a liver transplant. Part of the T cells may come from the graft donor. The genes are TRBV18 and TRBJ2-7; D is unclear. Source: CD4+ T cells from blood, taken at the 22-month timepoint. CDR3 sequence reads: CASSNSARLYEQYF. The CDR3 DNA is TGTGCCAGCTCAAATTCGGCCAGGCTCTACGAGCAGTACTTC.